This T cell receptor (beta chain) derives from a study of T cell repertoires in cytomegalovirus infection (dated by TCRdb to about 2019). About the study as a whole: Recently identified HLA-C-restricted CMV epitopes, whose presentation resists viral immunomodulation, were targeted by peptide stimulations together with well-studied HLA-B-restricted epitopes. Donor HLA type was relevant to the analysis, as public TCR beta signatures indicated carriage of CMV infection together with the matching HLA type. Here is what the overall study found, with its caveats: The ex vivo response was dominated by HLA-C-restricted CMV-specific TCR beta clonotypes, and the single most frequent clonotype in two of eight donors was supplied by these HLA-C-restricted clonotypes. Cumulative frequency of public TCR beta family members discriminated carriers of CMV infection plus the relevant HLA type in this cohort and an independent approximately 360-donor cohort.

CDR1 and CDR2 are drawn from the germline V gene: ENHRY, SYGVKD. Counted from cysteine to phenylalanine, this CDR3 has 15 amino acids. The retained sequence is limited to the CDR3, 45 bases, with the frame set at the first base. V is pared back by 7 bases and J by 0 bases, with 16 bases lying between the germline termini. Sequenced on an Illumina HiSeq 1500. TCRdb cleaned the public reads at Q25 with fastp, built clones with MiXCR and kept in-frame beta chains. Each CDR3 protein gets just one entry, which takes the most common genes and DNA from the rows behind it. In this sample the table shows approximately 730,000 distinct CDR3 sequences, 25% to 35% of which occur a single time. About 12% of the sample goes to the ten largest clones. The sample's treatment or condition label is to be understood as: in vitro stimulation with specific CMV peptide epitopes to enrich CMV-specific T cells. The sample holds a few counts of this clonotype. The specificity of this receptor is unknown. The record has no base qualities; no much larger clone is one base away.

The clonotype originates from a human donor in good health (CMV status not recorded). Some clones in this sample may be carry-over from other donors' samples. This material consisted of cultured CD8+ T cells from PBMCs, taken from culture after CMV antigen stimulation. Recombination linked TRBV10-3 to TRBJ2-7; the D call is possibly TRBD1 or TRBD2, each sharing 5 bases. This receptor has the CDR3 CAITEGAGSSYEQYF. The DNA sequence reads TGTGCCATCACCGAAGGAGCAGGGAGCTCCTACGAGCAGTACTTC.